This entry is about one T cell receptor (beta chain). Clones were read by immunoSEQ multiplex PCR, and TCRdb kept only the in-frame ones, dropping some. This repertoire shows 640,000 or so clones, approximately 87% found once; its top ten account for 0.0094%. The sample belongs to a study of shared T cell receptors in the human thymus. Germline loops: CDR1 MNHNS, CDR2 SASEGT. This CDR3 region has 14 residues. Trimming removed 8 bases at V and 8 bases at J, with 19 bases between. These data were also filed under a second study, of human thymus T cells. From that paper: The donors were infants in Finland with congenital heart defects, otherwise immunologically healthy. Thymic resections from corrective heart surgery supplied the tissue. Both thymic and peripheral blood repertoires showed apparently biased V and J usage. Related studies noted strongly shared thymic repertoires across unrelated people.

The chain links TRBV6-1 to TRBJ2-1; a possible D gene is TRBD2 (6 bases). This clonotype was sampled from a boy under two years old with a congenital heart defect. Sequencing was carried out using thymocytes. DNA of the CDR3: TGTGCCAGCCCCCGGGACTCTCCGAGCGATGAGCAGTTCTTC. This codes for CASPRDSPSDEQFF.